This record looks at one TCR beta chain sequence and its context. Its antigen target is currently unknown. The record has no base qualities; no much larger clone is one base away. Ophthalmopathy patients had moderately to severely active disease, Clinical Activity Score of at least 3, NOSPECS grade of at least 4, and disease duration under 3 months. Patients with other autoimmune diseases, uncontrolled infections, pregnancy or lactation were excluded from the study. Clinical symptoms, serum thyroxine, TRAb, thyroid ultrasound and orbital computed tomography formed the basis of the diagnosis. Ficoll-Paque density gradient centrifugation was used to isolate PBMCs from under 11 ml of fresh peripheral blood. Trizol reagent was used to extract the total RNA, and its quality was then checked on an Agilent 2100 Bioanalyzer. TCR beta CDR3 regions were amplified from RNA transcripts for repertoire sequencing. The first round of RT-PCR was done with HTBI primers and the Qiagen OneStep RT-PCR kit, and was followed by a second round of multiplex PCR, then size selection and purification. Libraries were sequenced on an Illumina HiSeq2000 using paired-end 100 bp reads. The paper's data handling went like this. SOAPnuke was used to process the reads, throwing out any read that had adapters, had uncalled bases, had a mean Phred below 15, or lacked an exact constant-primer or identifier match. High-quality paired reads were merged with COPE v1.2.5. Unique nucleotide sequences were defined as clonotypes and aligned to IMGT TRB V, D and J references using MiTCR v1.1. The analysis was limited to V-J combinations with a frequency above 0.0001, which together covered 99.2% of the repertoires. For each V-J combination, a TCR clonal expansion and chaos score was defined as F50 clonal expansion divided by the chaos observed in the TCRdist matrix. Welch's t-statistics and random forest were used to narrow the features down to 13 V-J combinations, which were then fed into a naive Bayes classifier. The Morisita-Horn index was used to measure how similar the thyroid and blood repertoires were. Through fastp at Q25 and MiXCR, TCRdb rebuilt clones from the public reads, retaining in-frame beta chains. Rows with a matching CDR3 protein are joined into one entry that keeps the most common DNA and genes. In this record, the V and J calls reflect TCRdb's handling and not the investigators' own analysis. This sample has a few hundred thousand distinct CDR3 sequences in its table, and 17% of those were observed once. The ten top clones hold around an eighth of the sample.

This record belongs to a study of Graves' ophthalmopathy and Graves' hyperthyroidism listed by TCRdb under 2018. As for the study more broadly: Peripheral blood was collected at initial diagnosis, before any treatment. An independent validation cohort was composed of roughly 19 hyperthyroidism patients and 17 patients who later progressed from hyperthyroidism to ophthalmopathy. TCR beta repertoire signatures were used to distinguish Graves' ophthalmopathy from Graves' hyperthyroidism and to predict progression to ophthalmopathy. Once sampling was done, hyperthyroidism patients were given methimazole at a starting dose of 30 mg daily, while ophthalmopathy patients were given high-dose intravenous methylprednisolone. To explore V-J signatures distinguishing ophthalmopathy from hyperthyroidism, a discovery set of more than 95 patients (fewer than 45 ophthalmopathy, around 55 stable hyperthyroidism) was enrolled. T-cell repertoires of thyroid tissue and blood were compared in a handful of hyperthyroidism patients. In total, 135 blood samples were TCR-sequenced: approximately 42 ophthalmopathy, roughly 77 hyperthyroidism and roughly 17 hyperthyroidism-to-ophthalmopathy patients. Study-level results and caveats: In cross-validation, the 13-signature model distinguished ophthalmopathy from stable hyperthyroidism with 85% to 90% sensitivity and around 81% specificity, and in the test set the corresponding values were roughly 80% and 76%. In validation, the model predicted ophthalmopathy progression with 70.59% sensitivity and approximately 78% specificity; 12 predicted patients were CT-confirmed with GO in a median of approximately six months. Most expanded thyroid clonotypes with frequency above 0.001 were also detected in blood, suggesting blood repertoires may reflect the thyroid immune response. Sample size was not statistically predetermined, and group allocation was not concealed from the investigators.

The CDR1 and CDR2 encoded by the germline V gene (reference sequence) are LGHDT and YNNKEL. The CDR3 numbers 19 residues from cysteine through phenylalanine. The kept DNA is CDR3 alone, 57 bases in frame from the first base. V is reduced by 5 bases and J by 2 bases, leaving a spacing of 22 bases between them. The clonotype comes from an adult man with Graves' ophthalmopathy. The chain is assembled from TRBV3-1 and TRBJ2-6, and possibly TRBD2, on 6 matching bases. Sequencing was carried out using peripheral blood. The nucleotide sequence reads TGTGCCAGCAGCTTAACTGGTGGAGGGATCGGGGCTGGGGCCAACGTCCTGACTTTC. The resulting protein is CASSLTGGGIGAGANVLTF.